This TCR beta chain came from a study of cytomegalovirus exposure and HLA in healthy donors. Findings of the study overall: It was 164 TCR beta chains that were listed as cytomegalovirus-associated. Cytomegalovirus status, reportedly, was diagnosed with high specificity and sensitivity by the classifier.

The donors were in the roughly 110-subject validation cohort; that cohort was separate from the roughly 730-subject first cohort. The length of the CDR3 is 16 residues. Losses at the gene ends were 3 bases for V and 4 bases for J; bases not matched to a gene: 7. The germline V gene encodes CDR1 SGDLS and CDR2 YYNGEE. As to this clone: Its antigen is as yet unknown.

Only in-frame clones appear in the TCRdb table, and some are missing; sequencing was by immunoSEQ multiplex PCR. The sample yields around 58,000 clones, around 89% seen once. The sequence came from a woman younger than 30 in good health and CMV-seronegative. J is TRBJ2-7 and V is TRBV9, with 13 bases lining up with TRBD2. The sample consisted of PBMCs. The CDR3 nucleotides read TGTGCCAGCAGCGCCCGGACTAGCGGGAGAAGATACGAGCAGTACTTC. It specifies CASSARTSGRRYEQYF.